This T cell receptor (beta chain) was captured by sequencing in a study of vaccination effects on CD4 cells after COVID-19. Comments on this clone: Its specificity is not known.

Germline V gene lookup returns CDR1 MNHEY and CDR2 SVGAGI. The CDR3 length is 15 residues. V gave up 6 bases and J gave up 2 bases, with 13 bases separating them. ViraFEST used viral peptide pools to expand antigen-specific CD4+ T cells before sequencing. Isolating CD4+ T cells followed around nine days of culture. Each person got two doses of an mRNA SARS-CoV-2 vaccine, BNT162b2 or mRNA-1273. The repertoire was sequenced with immunoSEQ multiplex PCR; TCRdb's copy has only in-frame clones and lacks some. The sample includes approximately 12,000 clones, approximately 75% seen only once; the top ten take 8.5% to 10%.

This TCR was sampled from a human donor who received a COVID-19 vaccine. The sequences come from CD4+ T cells from PBMCs cultured with SARS-CoV-2 spike peptides, collected after COVID-19 vaccination. J is TRBJ1-4 and V is TRBV6-5; no reliable D call. The DNA for the CDR3 is TGTGCCAGCAGCCCCCGCCCCGGGACTAATGAAAAACTGTTTTTT. Residues: CASSPRPGTNEKLFF.